This is a list of T cell receptor beta chains from one sample in a study of shared clonotypes between healthy human individuals. Some clones are missing from TCRdb's copy, which holds only in-frame ones; the method was immunoSEQ multiplex PCR. The table has 450,000 to 500,000 clones, 70% to 80% seen once; the top ten hold 13%. Sequenced material: PBMCs. Source of these receptors: a woman in her thirties or forties in good health. Some clones in this sample may be carry-over from other donors' samples. Both conserved end residues are part of each CDR3. Fields, in order: clone size, J gene, V gene, D gene, CDR3 protein, CDR3 DNA. D genes are given only for firm matches. The size of a clone is reported for some rows only, either as once, few or many, or as a class for expanded clones.

many,TRBJ2-1,TRBV9,TRBD2,CASSVVGTSDYNEQFF,TGTGCCAGCAGCGTAGTTGGGACTAGCGATTACAATGAGCAGTTCTTC
NA,TRBJ2-1,TRBV7-2,TRBD2,CASSSSGTSGWSSYNEQFF,TGTGCCAGCAGCTCCTCCGGGACTAGCGGCTGGAGCTCCTACAATGAGCAGTTCTTC
many,TRBJ1-1,TRBV2,NA,CASRLGRQNTEAFF,TGTGCCAGCAGATTAGGACGGCAGAACACTGAAGCTTTCTTT
once,TRBJ1-2,TRBV30,NA,CAWNLEETDGYTF,TGTGCCTGGAATCTGGAGGAAACGGACGGCTACACCTTC
once,TRBJ2-5,TRBV30,TRBD2,CASGAGSQETQYF,TGTGCCTCGGGAGCGGGAAGCCAAGAGACCCAGTACTTC
NA,TRBJ2-1,TRBV7-9,TRBD2,CASSLASGKGEQFF,TGTGCCAGCAGCTTAGCTAGCGGGAAGGGTGAGCAGTTCTTC
NA,TRBJ2-7,TRBV27,NA,CASAPSTFRGAESYEQYF,TGTGCCAGCGCCCCTAGTACTTTTAGGGGAGCCGAATCCTACGAGCAGTACTTC
NA,TRBJ1-5,TRBV28,TRBD1,CASSLPGQGWQPQHF,TGTGCCAGCAGTCTCCCGGGACAGGGTTGGCAGCCCCAGCATTTT
NA,TRBJ1-3,TRBV6-5,TRBD1,CASSSPGQVSGNTIYF,TGTGCCAGCAGTTCCCCGGGACAGGTCTCTGGAAACACCATATATTTT
NA,TRBJ1-2,TRBV27,NA,CASSFSWIGDYGYTF,TGTGCCAGCAGTTTCAGCTGGATTGGGGACTATGGCTACACCTTC
once,TRBJ1-5,TRBV6-1,TRBD1,CASSEASRGYSNQPQHF,TGTGCCAGCAGTGAAGCAAGCAGGGGGTATAGCAATCAGCCCCAGCATTTT
NA,TRBJ2-5,TRBV30,NA,CAWRPPGRETQYF,TGTGCCTGGAGGCCACCTGGGCGGGAGACCCAGTACTTC
NA,TRBJ1-2,TRBV28,NA,CASSQDPGVGGYTF,TGTGCCAGCAGCCAAGATCCAGGGGTTGGCGGCTACACCTTC
NA,TRBJ1-1,TRBV28,NA,CASSSSLNTEAFF,TGTGCCAGCAGTTCCAGTTTGAACACTGAAGCTTTCTTT
NA,TRBJ2-5,TRBV28,TRBD1,CASSSDRGQETQYF,TGTGCCAGCAGTTCAGACAGGGGCCAAGAGACCCAGTACTTC
NA,TRBJ1-2,TRBV27,NA,CASNQGPYYGYTF,TGTGCCAGCAACCAGGGACCCTACTATGGCTACACCTTC
NA,TRBJ1-4,TRBV5-6,NA,CASSLAAGFEKLFF,TGTGCCAGCAGCTTGGCGGCAGGGTTTGAAAAACTGTTTTTT
NA,TRBJ2-3,TRBV18,NA,CASSPPSSDTQYF,TGTGCCAGCTCACCACCTAGTTCAGATACGCAGTATTTT
NA,TRBJ2-1,TRBV7-8,NA,CASSPRPTLTNEQFF,TGTGCCAGCAGCCCACGACCGACTTTAACTAATGAGCAGTTCTTC
NA,TRBJ2-7,TRBV6-6,TRBD1,CASGAGTAYEQYF,TGTGCCAGCGGAGCCGGGACAGCTTACGAGCAGTACTTC
NA,TRBJ2-7,TRBV7-8,TRBD2,CASNIAGPLYEQYF,TGTGCCAGCAACATAGCGGGGCCTCTCTACGAGCAGTACTTC
NA,TRBJ2-7,TRBV5-6,TRBD1,CASSIPGQVGYEQYF,TGTGCCAGCAGCATCCCCGGACAGGTCGGTTACGAGCAGTACTTC
NA,TRBJ1-4,TRBV27,NA,CASSPRQDLEKLFF,TGTGCCAGCAGTCCCAGACAGGATTTGGAAAAACTGTTTTTT
NA,TRBJ2-3,TRBV29-1,TRBD2,CSVRAGVGTDTQYF,TGCAGCGTTCGAGCGGGAGTAGGCACAGATACGCAGTATTTT
NA,TRBJ1-2,TRBV28,NA,CASSFLSGYGYTF,TGTGCCAGCAGTTTCTTAAGCGGCTATGGCTACACCTTC
NA,TRBJ2-5,TRBV9,NA,CASSEQGQETQYF,TGTGCCAGCAGCGAACAGGGACAAGAGACCCAGTACTTC
few,TRBJ2-5,TRBV14,TRBD2,CASSLGVAGGETQYF,TGTGCCAGCAGCCTTGGAGTAGCGGGAGGAGAGACCCAGTACTTC
NA,TRBJ1-2,TRBV18,TRBD1,CASSPGQGLTYGYTF,TGTGCCAGCTCACCTGGACAGGGCCTTACCTATGGCTACACCTTC
NA,TRBJ1-4,TRBV6-6,NA,CASSYRWEGGEKLFF,TGTGCCAGCAGTTACCGGTGGGAGGGTGGTGAAAAACTGTTTTTT
NA,TRBJ2-2,TRBV7-3,NA,CASSPGHLTGELFF,TGTGCCAGCAGCCCCGGACACCTCACCGGGGAGCTGTTTTTT
NA,TRBJ2-3,TRBV4-2,TRBD2,CASSQAQGLAGGPGTDTQYF,TGTGCCAGCAGCCAAGCCCAAGGACTAGCGGGAGGGCCTGGCACAGATACGCAGTATTTT
NA,TRBJ1-5,TRBV19,TRBD1,CASMEQTGGAGIQPQHF,TGTGCCAGCATGGAACAAACAGGGGGCGCAGGAATTCAGCCCCAGCATTTT
NA,TRBJ2-2,TRBV10-3,TRBD1,CAISPTGENTGELFF,TGTGCCATCAGCCCTACAGGGGAGAACACCGGGGAGCTGTTTTTT
NA,TRBJ2-1,TRBV4-1,NA,CASSQDREQFF,TGCGCCAGCAGCCAAGACAGGGAGCAGTTCTTC
NA,TRBJ1-5,TRBV2,NA,CASRPTASGDQPQHF,TGTGCCAGCAGACCTACTGCCTCGGGCGATCAGCCCCAGCATTTT